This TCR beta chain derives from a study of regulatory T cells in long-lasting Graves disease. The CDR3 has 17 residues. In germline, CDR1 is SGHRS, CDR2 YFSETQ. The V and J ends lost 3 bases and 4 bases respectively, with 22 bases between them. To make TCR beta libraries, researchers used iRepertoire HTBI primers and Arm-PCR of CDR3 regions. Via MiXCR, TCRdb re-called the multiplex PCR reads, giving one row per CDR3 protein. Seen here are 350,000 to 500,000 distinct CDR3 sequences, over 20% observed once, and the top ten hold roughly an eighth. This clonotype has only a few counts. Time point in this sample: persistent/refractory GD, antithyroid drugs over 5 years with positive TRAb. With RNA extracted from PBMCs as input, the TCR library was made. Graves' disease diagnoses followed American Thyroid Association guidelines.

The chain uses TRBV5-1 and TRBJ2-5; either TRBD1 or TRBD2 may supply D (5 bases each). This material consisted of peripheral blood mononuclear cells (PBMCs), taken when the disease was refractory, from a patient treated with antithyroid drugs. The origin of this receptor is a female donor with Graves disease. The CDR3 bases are TGCGCCAGCAGCTCCCACGGGGTGAACCGAGACAGAGAGACCCAGTACTTC. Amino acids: CASSSHGVNRDRETQYF.